This entry features one T cell receptor beta chain sequence. Its antigen is unknown. Per-nucleotide qualities are absent, and no much larger clonotype sits a single base away. Trimming at the junction amounts to 0 bases on V and 6 bases on J, and the germline ends lie 12 bases apart. The CDR3 has 14 amino acids, counting the end cysteine and phenylalanine. Left in the record is the CDR3 DNA by itself, 42 bases read in frame from the first base. Reading the germline V gene gives CDR1 SGHTA and CDR2 FQGTGA. Profiling of TCR beta VDJ combinations and CDR3 sequences used genomic DNA as the template. TCR repertoire sequencing was run on an Illumina HiSeq 2000. On the study's bioinformatics: TRBV/TRBJ rearrangement plots, CDR3 size and DJ length profiles, and Simpson's diversity index were used to assess repertoires. The most abundant DNA sequence in the deep sequencing data was taken as the immunodominant clone. CDR3 amino acid sequences were screened for sharing across subjects and were compared with published repertoires and the VDJdb database. TCRdb reanalyzed the raw reads on its own, using fastp at Q25 for trimming and MiXCR for clone calling, and kept in-frame beta chains. Rows with one shared CDR3 protein collapse into an entry with the most common genes and DNA. TCRdb's processing, not the study's, gives the V and J calls here. The sample contains roughly 200,000 distinct CDR3 sequences, roughly 55% of them found a single time. Together, the top ten hold approximately 32% of the sample.

TCR repertoires of sorted CD4+ and CD8+ blood T cells from severe aplastic anemia patients and healthy subjects were deep-sequenced in the study. Ficoll-Paque density gradient centrifugation was used to isolate peripheral blood mononuclear cells. CD4+ and CD8+ T cells were sorted by FACS or magnetic beads before DNA extraction. The sample is drawn from a study of CD8+CD57+ T cells in acquired aplastic anemia (dated by TCRdb to the late 2010s). Concerning the study at large: A mean of around 3.3 ug of DNA, ranging from roughly 0.2 to 27.4 ug, was extracted from sorted CD4+ and CD8+ cells. Mean read counts for healthy donor samples were 9 million to 10.8 million for CD4+ cells and some 12 million for CD8+ cells.

The research as a whole found: Around 28 CD8+ CDR3 sequences were found to be shared between patients and controls, but these sequences appeared to be highly expressed in patients and within the immunodominant clones of the patients. Between patients and healthy controls, no significant difference in CD8+ Simpson's diversity was found (P=0.060).

This receptor was obtained from a human donor in good health. Sequencing used sorted CD4+, CD8+, or CD8+CD57+ T cells (not recorded which) from PBMCs. The receptor chain draws on TRBV7-3 and TRBJ2-7; possibly the D gene is TRBD2, per 6 matching bases. The DNA reads TGTGCCAGCAGCTTAACTATCCCGCGGGGCGAGCAGTACTTC. Translated, it reads CASSLTIPRGEQYF.